This TCR beta chain derives from a study of T cell responses to AZD1222 COVID-19 vaccine. Study-level information: It was second doses at about 4 or about 12 weeks that were pooled. The study, taken as a whole, reports: Seropositivity was recorded at baseline in only 5 or 6 AZD1222 recipients. After two AZD1222 doses, spike-specific TCR breadth and depth rose versus day 0. Donors in the cohort were predominantly white British and more often female, and clonal diversity was possibly underestimated.

Worth noting for this clone: Antigen specificity is unknown.

Clones were sequenced by immunoSEQ multiplex PCR, and TCRdb holds only the in-frame ones, with some missing. The sample comprises roughly 150,000 clones, roughly 92% of which are singletons, and 1.6% rests with the top ten. Germline CDR1 reads KGHSH; CDR2 reads LQKENI. This CDR3 spans 14 amino acids. Trimming left V 6 bases short and J 3 bases short, with 14 bases between. The sequencing used peripheral blood, collected on day 0 of AZD1222 vaccination. The sequence came from an adult in good health. V and J are TRBV18 and TRBJ1-2, with unresolved D. As DNA, the CDR3 is TGTGCCAGCTCCCAAGTCGGCCAGTACTATGGCTACACCTTC. Protein product: CASSQVGQYYGYTF. The variable domain in full, with the rest retrieved from reference TRBV18 and TRBJ1-2, is NAGVMQNPRHLVRRRGQEARLRCSPMKGHSHVYWYRQLPEEGLKFMVYLQKENIIDESGMPKERFSAEFPKEGPSILRIQQVVRGDSAAYFCASSQVGQYYGYTFGSGTRLTVV.